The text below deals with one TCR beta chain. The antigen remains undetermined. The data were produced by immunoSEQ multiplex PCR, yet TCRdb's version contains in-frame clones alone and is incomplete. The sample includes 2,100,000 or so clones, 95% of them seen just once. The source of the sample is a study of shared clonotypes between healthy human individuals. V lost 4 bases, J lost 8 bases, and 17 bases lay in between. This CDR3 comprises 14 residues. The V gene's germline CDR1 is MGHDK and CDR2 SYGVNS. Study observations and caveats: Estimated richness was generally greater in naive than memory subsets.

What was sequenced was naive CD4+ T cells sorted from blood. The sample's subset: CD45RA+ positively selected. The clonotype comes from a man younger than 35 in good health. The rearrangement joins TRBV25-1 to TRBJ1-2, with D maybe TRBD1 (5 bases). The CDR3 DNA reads TGTGCCAGCAGTGCGGCCGACAGAGGAGGAGGCTACACCTTC. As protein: CASSAADRGGGYTF.